This T cell receptor (beta chain) is drawn from a study of blood T cell repertoires in COVID-19. As for the study in general: Spain, Italy and the United States supplied samples that represented acute and convalescent COVID-19. PBMCs, B-cell-depleted T cells, or T cells were the source of the cDNA or gDNA that made up the material.

Data came from immunoSEQ multiplex PCR; TCRdb stores just in-frame clones and leaves some out. The sample records about 230,000 clones, approximately 84% being singletons. CDR1 is MGHDK and CDR2 is SYGVNS in the germline V gene. Losses at the gene ends were 1 base for V and 3 bases for J; bases not matched to a gene: 5. The CDR3 totals 16 residues. Input material: peripheral blood. This TCR derives from a man in his forties or fifties with acute or convalescent COVID-19. The V and J genes are TRBV25-1 and TRBJ1-1, with 10 bases lining up with TRBD1. CDR3 loop: CASSESRQGAYTEAFF. CDR3 coding DNA: TGTGCCAGCAGTGAATCCAGACAGGGGGCTTACACTGAAGCTTTCTTT.